This TCR beta chain emerged from a study of shared clonotypes between healthy human individuals. Study observations and caveats: Naive CD4 clonotype sharing across several donors was about 5%.

CD45RO-negative CD8 cells positively selected for CCR7 made up the naive population, which excluded terminally differentiated effector memory CD45RA+ cells. The method was immunoSEQ multiplex PCR; TCRdb's version includes in-frame clones alone and lacks a portion of them. Seen here are about 2 million clones, over 85% observed once, and the top ten hold 1% to 1.3%. Notes on this clone: Its antigen is not known.

CDR1 is MDHEN, CDR2 SYDVKM, per germline. V lost 4 bases, J lost 6 bases, and 9 bases lay in between. This CDR3 is 12 amino acids long. The rearrangement links TRBV28 to TRBJ1-2; D gene uncertain. This TCR was recovered from a man aged 18 to 35 in good health. The specimen was naive CD8+ T cells sorted from blood. The CDR3, as DNA: TGTGCCAGCAGTTGGACGGTAGATGGCTACACCTTC. Translated, it gives CASSWTVDGYTF.